The clone carrying this TCR beta chain was counted only a few times. The data belong to a study of molecular identifiers for immune sequencing clone quantification. A single record per CDR3 protein comes from TCRdb applying MiXCR to the PCR reads. Of approximately 680,000 distinct CDR3 sequences detected, about 25% appear once; the ten largest clones hold about 0.73%. The TCR was taken from a human donor in good health. Some libraries in this study had Jurkat cell RNA spiked in. Source material: naive CD8+ T cells from blood, with Jurkat cell RNA spiked in. Documented subset: FACS-sorted CD8+CD4-CCR7+CD45RA+ naive T cells.

CDR3 sequence (DNA): TGTGCCAGCAGTCGGACTGGCGGGAGCGGCGAGACCCAGTACTTC. Amino acid sequence: CASSRTGGSGETQYF. This chain links TRBV6-5 with TRBJ2-5, with 7 bases fitting TRBD2. CDR1 is MNHEY and CDR2 is SVGAGI in the germline V gene. Germline trimming cut 5 bases from V and 5 bases from J; bases unmatched to any gene: 11. The length of the CDR3 is 15 residues.